Below are 31 T cell receptor delta chains sequenced from a single sample in a study of TRDV2 sequences in healthy donors (dated by TCRdb to 2018 to 2021). Library preparation employed PCR. The sequencing machine was an Illumina MiSeq. Clonotypes were called again by TCRdb from the public reads via CATT, and duplicate nucleotide sequences were then merged into one entry. The sample contains over a thousand delta-chain clones, approximately 60% of them found a single time. The ten largest clones represent around a fifth of the sample. Sequencing was performed on Vd2+ gamma-delta T cells from blood. Read against the paper, the sample's cell subset or site label means: TCR Vdelta2-expressing (gamma9delta2) T cells. The receptors derive from a human donor in good health.

The chain is built from TRDV2 and TRDJ1; 11 nucleotides line up with TRDD3. The V gene's germline CDR1 is GEAIGNYY and CDR2 EKD. V dropped 0 bases and J dropped 0; count of bases not matched to a gene: 17. The CDR3 totals 21 residues. The CDR3 DNA reads as TGTGCCTGTGACACCGTGGGTATTGGGGGATACGCGGACCCGTACACCGATAAACTCATCTTT. This translates into CACDTVGIGGYADPYTDKLIF.

In this sample, this clone turned up once. V usage is TRDV2 and J usage is TRDJ1; the D is unclear. Trimming took 6 bases from V and 5 from J, leaving 24 bases between them. Germline V gives CDR1 GEAIGNYY, CDR2 EKD. This CDR3 contains 16 residues. The CDR3 protein is CACYAVSRIDVDKLIF. The CDR3 DNA sequence: TGTGCCTGTTACGCTGTTTCTCGCATCGACGTGGATAAACTCATCTTT.

The chain joins TRDV2 to TRDJ1, with no clear D. The V gene's germline CDR1 is GEAIGNYY and CDR2 EKD. This CDR3 has 19 residues. Trimming stripped 0 bases from V and 4 bases from J, with 26 bases between. The CDR3 coding sequence is TGTGCCTGTGACACCGTGGACTTTAACACTAATTTACGGGGCGATAAACTCATCTTT. This gives the protein CACDTVDFNTNLRGDKLIF.

This clone turned up a few times. V is TRDV2 and J is TRDJ1; 7 bases fit TRDD3. With 3 bases clipped from V and 2 bases from J, the junction kept 11 bases outside the gene matches. This CDR3 has 16 residues. Germline-derived CDR1 and CDR2 are GEAIGNYY and EKD. The CDR3 loop is CACDFTGDRRTDKLIF. The CDR3 coding sequence is TGTGCCTGTGACTTTACTGGGGACAGGAGGACCGATAAACTCATCTTT.

The chain employs TRDV2 and TRDJ3; 9 positions match TRDD3. The ends lost 3 bases at V and 2 bases at J; junction bases unmatched: 13. The CDR3 sequence is 20 residues long. CDR1 is GEAIGNYY, CDR2 EKD, per germline. CDR3 in amino acids: CACDSLWGIDIPWDTRQMFF. The CDR3 DNA reads TGTGCCTGTGACTCACTCTGGGGGATCGATATACCCTGGGACACCCGACAGATGTTTTTC.

By sample share, this clone is large. V usage is TRDV2 and J usage is TRDJ1, with 12 positions matching TRDD3. Germline-derived CDR1 and CDR2 are GEAIGNYY and EKD. The CDR3 totals 18 residues. V shed 0 bases, J shed 6 bases, and the junction held 13 bases outside the gene matches. The CDR3 here is CACDTVTGGYLSAHKLIF. The CDR3 DNA reads as TGTGCCTGTGACACCGTTACTGGGGGATACCTCAGCGCTCATAAACTCATCTTT.

The chain employs TRDV2 and TRDJ1, with TRDD3 identical over 8 bases. Germline values: CDR1 GEAIGNYY, CDR2 EKD. This CDR3 has 20 amino acids. The V and J ends lost 0 bases and 1 base, in that order; junction bases with no gene match: 18. CDR3 amino acids: CACDTLSTGGHSSATDKLIF. In DNA form, the CDR3 reads TGTGCCTGTGACACCCTAAGTACTGGGGGTCACTCATCGGCCACCGATAAACTCATCTTT.

The V gene is TRDV2, the J gene TRDJ1; 8 bases agree with TRDD3. V shed 0 bases and J 1 base; nucleotides not matched to a gene: 15. The CDR3 sequence is 19 residues long. From germline, CDR1 is GEAIGNYY and CDR2 EKD. The CDR3 loop is CACDTVELGVTGSTDKLIF. In DNA form, the CDR3 reads TGTGCCTGTGACACCGTTGAACTGGGGGTCACGGGGTCCACCGATAAACTCATCTTT.

This clone has a handful of counts. This chain connects TRDV2 to TRDJ1, with 9 bases fitting TRDD3. There are 15 residues in the CDR3. V shed 0 bases, J shed 0 bases, and the junction held 1 base outside the gene matches. Per germline, CDR1 GEAIGNYY and CDR2 EKD. CDR3 DNA sequence: TGTGCCTGTGACACCTGGGGGATAGACACCGATAAACTCATCTTT. Amino acids: CACDTWGIDTDKLIF.

J is TRDJ1 and V is TRDV2; 9 bases agree with TRDD3. The CDR3 has 18 amino acids. J was trimmed by 0 bases and V by 5 bases; bases with no gene match: 15. The germline gives CDR1 GEAIGNYY, CDR2 EKD. CDR3 amino acids: CACAHVGIRGRDTDKLIF. In nucleotides, the CDR3 is TGTGCCTGTGCTCACGTGGGGATACGTGGACGGGACACCGATAAACTCATCTTT.

Turning to this clone: A read error is the likely source, as a far larger clone sits one nucleotide away. Other DNA sequences in the sample encode the same CDR3. The chain uses TRDV2 and TRDJ3; weak D call: TRDD3 (6 bases). CDR1 and CDR2 from the germline V gene are GEAIGNYY and EKD. Trimming stripped 1 base from V and 0 bases from J, with 18 bases between. The CDR3 runs to 20 residues. The CDR3 DNA reads as TGTGCCTGTGACACTGCCAGCGGGGGACCAAGCTCCTGGGACACCCGACAGATGTTTTTC. Its translation: CACDTASGGPSSWDTRQMFF.

This clone was seen a handful of times. The chain is built from TRDV2 and TRDJ1, with 8 bases fitting TRDD3. The trim removed 1 base at V and 0 bases at J, leaving 6 bases unmatched. The CDR3 consists of 16 residues. CDR1 is GEAIGNYY, CDR2 EKD, per germline. CDR3 in amino acids: CACDTLGDTYTDKLIF. CDR3 coding DNA: TGTGCCTGTGACACGCTGGGGGACACGTACACCGATAAACTCATCTTT.

V and J are TRDV2 and TRDJ1; 10 bases fit TRDD3. Germline trimming cut 0 bases from V and 0 bases from J; bases unmatched to any gene: 18. The CDR3 length is 21 residues. In germline, CDR1 is GEAIGNYY, CDR2 EKD. The CDR3 nucleotides read TGTGCCTGTGACACCCTTAATACTGGGGGATTTTCAGAGGGGTACACCGATAAACTCATCTTT. It specifies CACDTLNTGGFSEGYTDKLIF.

This rearrangement joins TRDV2 to TRDJ1; 7 bases match TRDD3. CDR3 size: 14 residues. The V segment lost 3 bases and the J segment 3 bases; nucleotides outside the gene matches: 6. Per germline, CDR1 GEAIGNYY and CDR2 EKD. The CDR3 loop reads CACDVLGTADKLIF. Written as DNA, the CDR3 is TGTGCCTGTGACGTACTGGGGACCGCCGATAAACTCATCTTT.

The gene calls are TRDV2 and TRDJ1; D gene ambiguous. CDR1 GEAIGNYY and CDR2 EKD come from the germline V gene. This CDR3 spans 12 amino acids. Trimming pared 7 bases from V and 3 bases from J, leaving 11 bases between. Here the CDR3 DNA reads TGTGCCTGGAATCACCTGCCCGATAAACTCATCTTT. Translated, it gives CAWNHLPDKLIF.

This chain joins TRDV2 and TRDJ1; 11 nucleotides align to TRDD3. The germline V gene encodes CDR1 GEAIGNYY and CDR2 EKD. The V segment lost 3 bases and the J segment 0 bases; nucleotides outside the gene matches: 20. This CDR3 contains 21 residues. This CDR3 is CACDSMLGDTSPNIHTDKLIF. The CDR3 DNA sequence: TGTGCCTGTGACTCCATGCTGGGGGATACTAGTCCGAACATACACACCGATAAACTCATCTTT.

The chain employs TRDV2 and TRDJ1, with 11 bases aligning to TRDD3. V dropped 2 bases and J dropped 6; count of bases not matched to a gene: 7. The CDR3 length is 15 residues. Per the germline V gene, CDR1 is GEAIGNYY and CDR2 is EKD. The CDR3 nucleotides are TGTGCCTGTGACAAACTGGGGGATAACTCGTATAAACTCATCTTT. This encodes CACDKLGDNSYKLIF.

V and J are TRDV2 and TRDJ1; 7 nucleotides line up with TRDD3. The CDR3 extends over 21 amino acids. The ends lost 1 base at V and 0 bases at J; junction bases unmatched: 22. In germline, CDR1 is GEAIGNYY, CDR2 EKD. The CDR3 region is CACDTVGESSWGLLYTDKLIF. In nucleotides, the CDR3 is TGTGCCTGTGACACGGTGGGGGAGAGCTCCTGGGGGTTATTGTACACCGATAAACTCATCTTT.

This clone appeared once. The chain couples TRDV2 to TRDJ3, with 13 nucleotides matching TRDD3. Trimming at V came to 3 bases and at J to 0 bases, leaving 7 bases not matched to a gene. The CDR3 covers 20 residues. Germline V lookup: CDR1 GEAIGNYY, CDR2 EKD. The CDR3 reads CACDVLLGDTSSWDTRQMFF. The CDR3 bases are TGTGCCTGTGACGTCCTACTGGGGGATACGAGCTCCTGGGACACCCGACAGATGTTTTTC.

This clone showed up just a few times. V is TRDV2 and J is TRDJ1; 7 bases map to TRDD3. CDR1 and CDR2 (germline): GEAIGNYY, EKD. This CDR3 is built from 15 residues. V lost 2 bases and J lost 2; bases outside the gene matches: 7. CDR3 nucleotide sequence: TGTGCCTGTGACAAAATGGGGGACAAGACCGATAAACTCATCTTT. Translated: CACDKMGDKTDKLIF.

The rearrangement uses TRDV2 and TRDJ1; 10 bases align to TRDD3. Germline V lookup: CDR1 GEAIGNYY, CDR2 EKD. This CDR3 comprises 18 residues. J lost 0 bases, V lost 3 bases, and 12 bases had no gene match. The CDR3 DNA reads TGTGCCTGTGACCTGATTCCAGCCACTGGGGGATACACCGATAAACTCATCTTT. Encoded protein: CACDLIPATGGYTDKLIF.

A few counts support this clone. The chain has TRDV2 and TRDJ1; TRDD3 matches at 10 bases. This CDR3 has 16 amino acids. J lost 0 bases, V lost 6 bases, and 9 bases had no gene match. Looked up from germline, CDR1 is GEAIGNYY and CDR2 is EKD. Here the CDR3 reads CACSRLGDVYTDKLIF. The CDR3 bases are TGTGCCTGTAGTAGACTGGGGGATGTGTACACCGATAAACTCATCTTT.

This clone rates as large. The chain has TRDV2 and TRDJ1, with no clear D. Per the germline V gene, CDR1 is GEAIGNYY and CDR2 is EKD. V was cut by 1 base and J by 0 bases, with 17 bases left in between. The CDR3 spans 17 residues. CDR3 in amino acids: CACDTVGYAPNTDKLIF. The CDR3 nucleotides read TGTGCCTGTGACACGGTGGGCTATGCCCCGAACACCGATAAACTCATCTTT.

This sequence joins TRDV2 and TRDJ1; maybe TRDD3 (5 bases). In germline, CDR1 is GEAIGNYY, CDR2 EKD. Trimming stripped 1 base from V and 0 bases from J, with 23 bases between. The CDR3 is 19 amino acids. The CDR3 DNA reads TGTGCCTGTGACACGGTGGGATCGGCCAGAAAGCCTTACACCGATAAACTCATCTTT. This encodes CACDTVGSARKPYTDKLIF.

The V gene is TRDV2, the J gene TRDJ1; D is possibly TRDD3 (6 bases). The ends were cut back, 2 bases at V and 0 bases at J, with 12 bases in the middle. Germline values: CDR1 GEAIGNYY, CDR2 EKD. CDR3 length: 15 residues. The CDR3 region is CACDKLGGYTDKLIF. Here the CDR3 DNA reads TGTGCCTGTGACAAGTTGGGGGGTTACACCGATAAACTCATCTTT.

The rearrangement links TRDV2 to TRDJ3; 8 nucleotides agree with TRDD3. The J segment lost 0 bases and the V segment lost 0 bases, leaving 9 bases of the junction unmatched. From germline, CDR1 is GEAIGNYY and CDR2 EKD. The CDR3 is 20 amino acids. CDR3 nucleotides: TGTGCCTGTGACACCGGGTGGGGGATCCGGAGCTCCTGGGACACCCGACAGATGTTTTTC. As protein: CACDTGWGIRSSWDTRQMFF.

This clone rates as large (0.1 to 1%). The rearrangement links TRDV2 to TRDJ1; no firm D call. The germline CDR1 and CDR2 sequences are GEAIGNYY and EKD. The length of the CDR3 is 14 residues. V shed 3 bases and J shed 0 bases, with 10 bases lying between them. CDR3 sequence: CACDSLRYTDKLIF. Written as DNA, the CDR3 is TGTGCCTGTGACTCCTTACGGTACACCGATAAACTCATCTTT.

The chain recombines TRDV2 with TRDJ1; 8 bases map to TRDD3. Looked up from germline, CDR1 is GEAIGNYY and CDR2 is EKD. This CDR3 has 16 residues. V was clipped by 3 bases and J by 1 base; unmatched bases: 9. The CDR3 region is CACDSLLGEGTDKLIF. DNA of the CDR3: TGTGCCTGTGACTCCCTTCTGGGGGAAGGCACCGATAAACTCATCTTT.

This chain uses TRDV2 with TRDJ1, with 8 bases fitting TRDD3. Trimming at V came to 3 bases and at J to 0 bases, leaving 17 bases not matched to a gene. CDR1 is GEAIGNYY and CDR2 is EKD in the germline V gene. This CDR3 spans 19 amino acids. CDR3 protein: CACDLLHTGGRLYTDKLIF. The DNA for the CDR3 is TGTGCCTGTGACCTTCTCCATACTGGGGGTCGACTATACACCGATAAACTCATCTTT.

V and J are TRDV2 and TRDJ1; 9 bases match TRDD3. V lost 3 bases to trimming and J lost 0 bases; unmatched junction nucleotides: 16. Germline loops: CDR1 GEAIGNYY, CDR2 EKD. The CDR3 consists of 19 residues. The chain's CDR3 is CACDPIPTGGRAYTDKLIF. The DNA of the CDR3 is TGTGCCTGTGACCCTATACCGACTGGGGGACGCGCTTACACCGATAAACTCATCTTT.

This clone is termed large (0.1 to 1%). The rearrangement joins TRDV2 to TRDJ1; 9 bases map to TRDD3. With 4 bases clipped from V and 4 bases from J, the junction kept 9 bases outside the gene matches. In germline, CDR1 is GEAIGNYY, CDR2 EKD. The CDR3 loop spans 15 amino acids. CDR3 sequence reads: CACEPLGDMGDKLIF. CDR3 sequence (DNA): TGTGCCTGTGAGCCCTTGGGGGATATGGGCGATAAACTCATCTTT.